The present T cell receptor (beta chain) was sequenced within a study of spatial heterogeneity in lung cancer. Trimming shortened V by 1 base and J by 2 bases, and 12 bases separated the two germline ends. The CDR3 spans 15 residues. CDR1 LGHDT and CDR2 YNNKEL come from the germline V gene (reference sequence). The time point here: sample taken at primary tumor resection. This clonotype was counted at least ten times. Via MiXCR, TCRdb re-called the 5' RACE reads, giving one row per CDR3 protein. The sample holds about 39,000 distinct CDR3 sequences, 2.5% to 3.5% seen once. This chain links TRBV3-1 with TRBJ2-7; D remains ambiguous. The clonotype originates from a male donor with early-stage non-small cell lung cancer. The sequencing used normal lung tissue next to the tumor, collected at surgery. The CDR3 DNA reads as TGTGCCAGCAGCCAAGGGCCCACATCCCCCTACGAGCAGTACTTC. This sequence encodes CASSQGPTSPYEQYF.